This passage covers 8 T cell receptor beta chains from one sample sequenced in a study of metastatic and nonmetastatic thyroid tumors. TCRdb reprocessed the PCR reads using MiXCR. In the table there are 40,000 to 50,000 clones, less than 5% of which are singletons. Not a single patient had been given any form of treatment at any point before undergoing thyroid surgery. The sequenced sample consisted of blood. All receptors derive from a female donor with papillary thyroid cancer or a benign thyroid nodule (not recorded which). Some clones in this sample may be carry-over from other donors' samples.

This clone was found many times. V and J are TRBV6-1 and TRBJ1-2, with 8 bases aligning to TRBD1. The germline V gene encodes CDR1 MNHNS and CDR2 SASEGT. V lost 4 bases, J lost 6 bases, and 7 bases stayed unmatched. CDR3 length equals 14 residues. CDR3 bases: TGTGCCAGCAGTGGACAGGGGAGGCGGGATGGCTACACCTTC. Its protein is CASSGQGRRDGYTF.

This clone has a count of ten or more. The V call is TRBV12-3 or TRBV12-4, the J call TRBJ2-3; 9 bases agree with TRBD2. The ends lost 7 bases at V and 5 bases at J; junction bases unmatched: 22. This CDR3 contains 19 residues. This chain's CDR3 is CASTKGVLTAGGSLDTQYF. For the CDR3, the DNA is TGTGCCAGCACTAAAGGGGTTCTAACAGCGGGAGGATCTCTAGATACGCAGTATTTT.

The chain carries TRBV5-8 and TRBJ2-5; a possible D gene is TRBD2 (5 bases). Trimming removed 4 bases from V and 5 bases from J, with 18 bases in between. CDR3 length: 15 residues. The V gene's germline CDR1 is SGHTS and CDR2 YDEGEE. The CDR3 spells CASSPMTKIGETQYF. The CDR3 DNA reads TGTGCCAGCAGCCCAATGACTAAGATTGGCGAGACCCAGTACTTC.

The sample holds many counts of this clone. The rearrangement joins TRBV20-1 to TRBJ2-7; TRBD1 matches at 7 bases. V lost 6 bases to trimming and J lost 1 base; unmatched junction nucleotides: 6. CDR1 and CDR2 from the germline V gene are DFQATT and SNEGSKA (reference sequence). This CDR3 has 13 amino acids. CDR3 nucleotides: TGCAGTGCCACCGGGACAGCGTCCTACGAGCAGTACTTC. Amino acid sequence: CSATGTASYEQYF.

This clone turned up a few times. The V gene is TRBV11-2, the J gene TRBJ1-3; D is undetermined. CDR1 is SGHAT, CDR2 FQNNGV, per germline. Between the trimmed V and J ends, which lost 1 base and 0 bases, there was a span of 7 bases. CDR3 length: 15 residues. The CDR3 DNA sequence: TGTGCCAGCAGCTTAGGGGAATACTCTGGAAACACCATATATTTT. This gives the protein CASSLGEYSGNTIYF. Using reference TRBV11-2 and TRBJ1-3 for the parts outside the CDR3, the full variable domain is EAGVAQSPRYKIIEKRQSVAFWCNPISGHATLYWYQQILGQGPKLLIQFQNNGVVDDSQLPKDRFSAERLKGVDSTLKIQPAKLEDSAVYLCASSLGEYSGNTIYFGEGSWLTVV.

At least ten counts were recorded for this clone. J is TRBJ1-1 and V is TRBV29-1, with D perhaps TRBD1 (6 bases). The CDR3 contains 12 residues. V gave up 3 bases and J gave up 5 bases, with 10 bases separating them. From germline, CDR1 is SQVTM and CDR2 ANQGSEA. CDR3 nucleotide sequence: TGCAGCGTTGATGACAGGATTACTGAAGCTTTCTTT. Translated: CSVDDRITEAFF.

The chain uses TRBV7-3 and TRBJ1-1, with D perhaps matching TRBD1 (6 bases). The germline V and J ends were trimmed by 5 bases and 2 bases, with 15 bases remaining between them. The CDR3 is 15 residues long. The germline V gene encodes CDR1 SGHTA and CDR2 FQGTGA. The CDR3 spells CASSPDGGDNTEAFF. In nucleotides, the CDR3 is TGTGCCAGCAGCCCCGACGGGGGCGATAACACTGAAGCTTTCTTT. The entire variable domain, with the rest obtained from reference TRBV7-3 and TRBJ1-1, is as follows: GAGVSQTPSNKVTEKGKYVELRCDPISGHTALYWYRQSLGQGPEFLIYFQGTGAADDSGLPNDRFFAVRPEGSVSTLKIQRTERGDSAVYLCASSPDGGDNTEAFFGQGTRLTVV.

In this sample, this clone turned up many times. The rearrangement joins TRBV24-1 to TRBJ2-5; no clear D gene. The length of the CDR3 is 13 residues. Germline lookup yields CDR1 KGHDR and CDR2 SFDVKD. V dropped 4 bases and J dropped 5 bases, with 10 bases sitting between them. CDR3 protein: CATSDLGPETQYF. The CDR3 DNA reads TGTGCCACCAGTGACCTCGGACCCGAGACCCAGTACTTC.